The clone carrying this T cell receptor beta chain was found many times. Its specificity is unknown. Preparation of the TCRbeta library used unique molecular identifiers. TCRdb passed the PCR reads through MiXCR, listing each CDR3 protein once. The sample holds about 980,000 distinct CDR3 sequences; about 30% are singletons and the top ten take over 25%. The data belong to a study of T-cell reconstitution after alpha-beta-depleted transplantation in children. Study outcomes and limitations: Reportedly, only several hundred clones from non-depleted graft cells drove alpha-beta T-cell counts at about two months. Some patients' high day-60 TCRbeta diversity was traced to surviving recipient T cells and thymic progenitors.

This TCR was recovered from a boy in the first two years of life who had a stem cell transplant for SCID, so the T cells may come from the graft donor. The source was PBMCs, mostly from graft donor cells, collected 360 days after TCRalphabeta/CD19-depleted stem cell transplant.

CDR3 protein: CASSESEAGGFYTGELFF. For the CDR3, the DNA is TGTGCCAGCAGTGAATCGGAGGCAGGGGGCTTTTACACCGGGGAGCTGTTTTTT. The V gene is TRBV25-1, the J gene TRBJ2-2; TRBD1 aligns across 8 bases. The CDR3 spans 18 residues. V trimming: 1 base; J trimming: 3 bases; junction bases outside the gene matches: 10. From germline, CDR1 is MGHDK and CDR2 SYGVNS.